The 12 T cell receptor beta chains given below trace back to one sample, sequenced in a study of T cell responses to AZD1222 COVID-19 vaccine. Generated by immunoSEQ multiplex PCR, the TCRdb table keeps only in-frame clones and is missing some. The sample yields more than 85,000 clones, approximately 88% seen once. The sample in question was peripheral blood, obtained on day 0 of AZD1222 vaccination. These receptors originate from an adult in good health.

The CDR3, as DNA: TGTGCCAGCAGCGGAGGGGGGGTAGTGACTGAAGCTTTCTTT. Translating gives CASSGGGVVTEAFF. V usage is TRBV27 and J usage is TRBJ1-1; maybe TRBD1 (6 bases). V was shortened by 6 bases and J by 5 bases, with 16 bases between the two germline ends. The germline V gene has CDR1 MNHEY and CDR2 SMNVEV (reference sequence). The CDR3 has 14 residues.

A few counts support this clone. V gene TRBV7-9 combines with J gene TRBJ2-7; the D gene is possibly TRBD2 (5 bases). The CDR3 consists of 14 residues. CDR1 and CDR2 from the germline V gene are SEHNR and FQNEAQ (reference sequence). V shed 8 bases and J shed 4 bases, with 18 bases lying between them. This CDR3 is CASSLPGVSYEQYF. CDR3 DNA sequence: TGTGCCAGCTCACTTCCCGGGGTCTCGTACGAGCAGTACTTC.

The chain has TRBV27 and TRBJ1-2; 7 nucleotides align to TRBD1. Trimming took 7 bases from V and 5 from J; bases not matched to a gene: 10. This CDR3 region has 14 residues. Germline CDR1 is MNHEY and CDR2 is SMNVEV (reference sequence). CDR3 coding DNA: TGTGCCAGCAAGGTTCGACAGGGACCGTATGGCTACACCTTC. Protein sequence: CASKVRQGPYGYTF.

This chain links TRBV3-1 (or the pseudogene TRBV3-2) with TRBJ1-1; D not certain. Germline values: CDR1 LGHDT, CDR2 YNNKEL (reference sequence). Trimming removed 7 bases at V and 1 base at J, with 10 bases between. This CDR3 has 13 amino acids. The CDR3 DNA follows: TGTGCCAGCATTCAGCTTGGGAACACTGAAGCTTTCTTT. Protein product: CASIQLGNTEAFF.

The chain has TRBV19 and TRBJ2-2; D tentatively fits TRBD1 or TRBD2 (5 bases each). This CDR3 contains 15 residues. Trimming left V 6 bases short and J 1 base short, with 12 bases between. CDR1 and CDR2 from the germline V gene are LNHDA and SQIVND (reference sequence). CDR3 in DNA: TGTGCCAGTAGAGTGGGGGACCTGAACACCGGGGAGCTGTTTTTT. Amino acid sequence: CASRVGDLNTGELFF.

The chain joins TRBV18 to TRBJ2-5; D tentatively fits TRBD1 or TRBD2 (5 bases each). V was shortened by 1 base and J by 2 bases, with 11 bases between the two germline ends. Germline V lookup: CDR1 KGHSH, CDR2 LQKENI. The CDR3 runs to 15 residues. CDR3 sequence (DNA): TGTGCCAGCTCACCACGCCGGGACGGTCAAGAGACCCAGTACTTC. Translating it yields CASSPRRDGQETQYF.

The chain links TRBV6-5 to TRBJ1-1, with 8 bases identical to TRBD1. V lost 8 bases, J lost 5 bases, and 13 bases stayed unmatched. Germline V lookup: CDR1 MNHEY, CDR2 SVGAGI. CDR3 length: 15 amino acids. CDR3 in DNA: TGTGCCAGCCCCGGATATTTGGACAGGGTAACTGAAGCTTTCTTT. Its translation is CASPGYLDRVTEAFF.

The J gene is TRBJ2-2, the V gene TRBV19; 8 bases map to TRBD2. Trimming at V came to 3 bases and at J to 7 bases, leaving 7 bases not matched to a gene. The CDR3 is 15 amino acids. CDR1 and CDR2 (germline): LNHDA, SQIVND (reference sequence). The CDR3: CASSMGLGVVGELFF. The CDR3 region has the DNA TGTGCCAGTAGTATGGGACTAGGTGTAGTCGGGGAGCTGTTTTTT.

The table lists this clone with a count of one. V gene TRBV6-5 combines with J gene TRBJ1-6, with D perhaps matching TRBD1 (5 bases). This CDR3 comprises 14 residues. With 7 bases removed from V and 1 base from J, the gap between germline ends came to 8 bases. Germline assignment: CDR1 MNHEY and CDR2 SVGAGI. CDR3 sequence reads: CASNGGSYNSPLHF. For the CDR3, the DNA is TGTGCCAGCAATGGGGGGTCCTATAATTCACCCCTCCACTTT.

This chain joins TRBV2 and TRBJ1-1; TRBD1 aligns across 7 bases. Germline V gene lookup returns CDR1 SNHLY and CDR2 FYNNEI. After removal of 1 base from V and 1 base from J, the junction contained 0 bases not matched to a gene. The CDR3 loop spans 14 amino acids. This CDR3 is CASSEDRGNTEAFF. CDR3 sequence (DNA): TGTGCCAGCAGTGAAGACAGGGGGAACACTGAAGCTTTCTTT.

The J gene is TRBJ1-2, the V gene TRBV9; D uncertain. Germline V CDR1 and CDR2: SGDLS, YYNGEE. V was shortened by 0 bases and J by 1 base, with 4 bases between the two germline ends. CDR3 length: 13 amino acids. CDR3 sequence (DNA): TGTGCCAGCAGCGTAGGAGGTAACTATGGCTACACCTTC. The encoded protein is CASSVGGNYGYTF.

The chain combines TRBV18 with TRBJ2-4; D unclear. In germline, CDR1 is KGHSH, CDR2 LQKENI. This CDR3 is built from 17 residues. V was pared by 4 bases and J by 3 bases, with 19 bases between. The CDR3 DNA is TGTGCCAGCTCACTCCCTTCGAGTAGCAGCTACAAAAACATTCAGTACTTC. This encodes CASSLPSSSSYKNIQYF.